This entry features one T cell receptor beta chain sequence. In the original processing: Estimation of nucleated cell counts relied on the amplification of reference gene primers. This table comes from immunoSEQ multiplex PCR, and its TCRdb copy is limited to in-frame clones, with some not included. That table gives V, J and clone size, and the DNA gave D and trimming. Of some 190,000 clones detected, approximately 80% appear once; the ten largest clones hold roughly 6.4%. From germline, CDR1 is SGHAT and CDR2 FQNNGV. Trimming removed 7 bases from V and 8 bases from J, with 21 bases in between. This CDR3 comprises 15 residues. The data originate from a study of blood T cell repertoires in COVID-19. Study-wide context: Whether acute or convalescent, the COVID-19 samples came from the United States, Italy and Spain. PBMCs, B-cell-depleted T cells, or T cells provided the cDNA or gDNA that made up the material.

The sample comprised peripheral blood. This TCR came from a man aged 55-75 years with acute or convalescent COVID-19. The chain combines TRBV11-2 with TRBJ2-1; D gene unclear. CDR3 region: CASTPHRGLVDEQFF. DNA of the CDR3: TGTGCCAGCACCCCCCATAGAGGCCTAGTCGATGAGCAGTTCTTC.